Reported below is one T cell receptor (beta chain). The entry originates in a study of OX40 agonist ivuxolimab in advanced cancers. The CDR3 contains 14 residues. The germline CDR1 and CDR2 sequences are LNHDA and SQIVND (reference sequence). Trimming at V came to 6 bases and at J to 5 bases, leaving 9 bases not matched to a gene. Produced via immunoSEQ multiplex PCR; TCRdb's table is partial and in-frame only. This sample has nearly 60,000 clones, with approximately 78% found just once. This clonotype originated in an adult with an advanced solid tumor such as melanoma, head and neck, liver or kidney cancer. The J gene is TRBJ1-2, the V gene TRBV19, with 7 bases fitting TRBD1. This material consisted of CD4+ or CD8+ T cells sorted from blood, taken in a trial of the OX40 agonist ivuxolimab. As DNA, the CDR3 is TGTGCCAGTAGGCGACAGGGCGGGATGTATGGCTACACCTTC. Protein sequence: CASRRQGGMYGYTF.